This T cell receptor beta chain was observed in a study of early T cells in non-severe SARS-CoV-2 infection. Whole-study context: Chains were not paired, and sequencing was done on bulk RNA from unsorted whole blood.

cDNA molecules, individually, were tagged with unique molecular identifiers. TCRdb recomputed calls from the 5' RACE reads with MiXCR, one row per CDR3 protein. This sample has 85,000 to 100,000 distinct CDR3 sequences, with around 16% found just once. The CDR3 contains 14 residues. CDR1 is KGHSH and CDR2 is LQKENI in the germline V gene. With 2 bases removed from V and 4 bases from J, the gap between germline ends came to 11 bases. This clonotype was seen a handful of times. The sequence was collected from an adult who was a healthcare worker with PCR-confirmed SARS-CoV-2 infection or an uninfected control (not recorded which). The sample was whole blood. The rearrangement joins TRBV18 to TRBJ1-2; tentatively, D is TRBD1 (5 bases). The CDR3 DNA is TGTGCCAGCTCACCAGGGCGAGGGGTCTATGGCTACACCTTC. Residues: CASSPGRGVYGYTF. Full variable domain (rest looked up from reference TRBV18 and TRBJ1-2): NAGVMQNPRHLVRRRGQEARLRCSPMKGHSHVYWYRQLPEEGLKFMVYLQKENIIDESGMPKERFSAEFPKEGPSILRIQQVVRGDSAAYFCASSPGRGVYGYTFGSGTRLTVV.